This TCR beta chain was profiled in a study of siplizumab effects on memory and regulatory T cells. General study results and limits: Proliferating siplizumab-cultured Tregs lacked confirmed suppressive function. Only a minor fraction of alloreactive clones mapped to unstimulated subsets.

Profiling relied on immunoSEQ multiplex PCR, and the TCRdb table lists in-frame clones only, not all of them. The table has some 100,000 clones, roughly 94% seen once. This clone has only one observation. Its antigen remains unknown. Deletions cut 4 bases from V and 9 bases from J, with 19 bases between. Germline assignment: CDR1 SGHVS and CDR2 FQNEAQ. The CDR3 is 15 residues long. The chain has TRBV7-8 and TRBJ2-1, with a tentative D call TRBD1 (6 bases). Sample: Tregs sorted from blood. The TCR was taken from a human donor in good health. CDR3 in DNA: TGTGCCAGCAGCTGGGACGACAGACTACAGGGTGAGCAGTTCTTC. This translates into CASSWDDRLQGEQFF.